These T cell receptor beta chains were read from a single sample in a study of cytomegalovirus exposure and HLA in healthy donors. The assay was immunoSEQ multiplex PCR, and TCRdb's table has in-frame clones only and misses some. The data show about 140,000 clones, with over 60% seen just once and more than 0.9% held by the top ten. Specimen: PBMCs. These receptors originate from a male donor in good health and CMV-seropositive. CDR3s include the opening cysteine and the closing phenylalanine or tryptophan. A D gene is named only where the DNA matches it firmly.

j_gene: TRBJ2-7; d_gene: TRBD1; v_gene: TRBV19; CDR3aa: CASSPLGTGVYEQYF
j_gene: TRBJ1-1; d_gene: NA; v_gene: TRBV7-9; CDR3aa: CASSFGIDTEAFF
j_gene: TRBJ2-5; d_gene: TRBD2; v_gene: TRBV7-2; CDR3aa: CASSLVAGTQETQYF
j_gene: TRBJ1-2; d_gene: NA; v_gene: TRBV13; CDR3aa: CASSLIIRVEDVYTF
j_gene: TRBJ2-5; d_gene: TRBD1; v_gene: TRBV10-3; CDR3aa: CAISGDRPQETQYF
j_gene: TRBJ2-1; d_gene: TRBD2; v_gene: TRBV19; CDR3aa: CASSLGLGPFNEQFF
j_gene: TRBJ1-2; d_gene: TRBD1; v_gene: TRBV6-6; CDR3aa: CASSLRQGAYGYTF
j_gene: TRBJ1-2; d_gene: TRBD1; v_gene: TRBV6-5; CDR3aa: CASSYAEGAQYGYTF
j_gene: TRBJ1-5; d_gene: NA; v_gene: TRBV2; CDR3aa: CASRSDSYSNQPQHF
j_gene: TRBJ2-3; d_gene: TRBD2; v_gene: TRBV27; CDR3aa: CASSIGLAGYTDTQYF
j_gene: TRBJ2-3; d_gene: NA; v_gene: TRBV21-1; CDR3aa: CASSKGRIAGAPDTQYF
j_gene: TRBJ1-4; d_gene: NA; v_gene: TRBV6-1; CDR3aa: CASSTYQEKLFF
j_gene: TRBJ2-7; d_gene: NA; v_gene: TRBV2; CDR3aa: CASILSRQSCEQYF
j_gene: TRBJ2-3; d_gene: NA; v_gene: TRBV4-1; CDR3aa: CASSQELSGLSTDTQYF
j_gene: TRBJ1-1; d_gene: TRBD1; v_gene: TRBV25-1; CDR3aa: CASSGDRDFEAFF
j_gene: TRBJ2-3; d_gene: NA; v_gene: TRBV7-3; CDR3aa: CASRGAGTDTQYF
j_gene: TRBJ2-7; d_gene: TRBD1; v_gene: TRBV7-9; CDR3aa: CSSSLTRSGTGNYEQYF
j_gene: TRBJ1-4; d_gene: NA; v_gene: TRBV19; CDR3aa: CAIPRGTNEKLFF
j_gene: TRBJ2-5; d_gene: NA; v_gene: TRBV2; CDR3aa: CVSSPPGVVETQYF
j_gene: TRBJ2-7; d_gene: NA; v_gene: TRBV11-2; CDR3aa: CASSLDTYEQYF
j_gene: TRBJ1-5; d_gene: NA; v_gene: TRBV21-1; CDR3aa: CASSKVGGDSNQPQHF
j_gene: TRBJ2-3; d_gene: NA; v_gene: TRBV7-3; CDR3aa: CASSSALGGINSDTQYF